This is a list of T cell receptor beta chains from one sample in a study of shared clonotypes between healthy human individuals. Clones were sequenced by immunoSEQ multiplex PCR, and TCRdb holds only the in-frame ones, with some missing. The data show over a million clones, approximately 98% seen once. The sequencing sample was made of naive CD4+ T cells sorted from blood. The receptors stem from a man under 40 in good health. Both conserved end residues are part of each CDR3. Not every row has a clone size; where given, it reads once, few, many or a size class.

J gene: TRBJ1-2; clone size: -; V gene: TRBV18; CDR3 protein: CASSLRESYGYTF
J gene: TRBJ1-2; clone size: -; V gene: TRBV5-4; CDR3 protein: CASSLDSSPSGYGYTF
J gene: TRBJ2-2; clone size: -; V gene: TRBV7-9; CDR3 protein: CASRDKVELFF
J gene: TRBJ2-3; clone size: -; V gene: TRBV9; CDR3 protein: CASSVDGGASTDTQYF
J gene: TRBJ2-2; clone size: -; V gene: TRBV5-1; CDR3 protein: CASSVTGTNTGELFF
J gene: TRBJ1-5; clone size: -; V gene: TRBV25-1; CDR3 protein: CASRTGYPDQPQHF
J gene: TRBJ2-3; clone size: -; V gene: TRBV4-1; CDR3 protein: CASSQVPPYSGRVKATDTQYF
J gene: TRBJ2-2; clone size: -; V gene: TRBV5-1; CDR3 protein: CASRRTDKNTGELFF
J gene: TRBJ2-1; clone size: -; V gene: TRBV27; CDR3 protein: CASSPTRTWLYNEQFF
J gene: TRBJ2-1; clone size: -; V gene: TRBV6-5; CDR3 protein: CASSVGTSANEQFF
J gene: TRBJ2-3; clone size: once; V gene: TRBV4-1; CDR3 protein: CASSQEAKSLYF
J gene: TRBJ1-5; clone size: -; V gene: TRBV19; CDR3 protein: CASSPGQGVNQPQHF
J gene: TRBJ2-1; clone size: -; V gene: TRBV21-1; CDR3 protein: CAIRLAGVSGNEQFF